The clone carrying this TCR beta chain was counted only a few times. This sample is part of a study of T-cell memory formation after mild COVID-19. TCRdb reprocessed the 5' RACE reads with MiXCR, giving one entry per CDR3 protein. This table has 450,000 to 650,000 distinct CDR3 sequences, 15% to 20% appearing once. The TCR sequence derives from an adult woman who had mild COVID-19 (a few samples of this study predate the infection). Cell type and time point are not known. Source material: PBMCs or a T cell subset sorted from them (not recorded which).

The DNA for the CDR3 is TGCAGTGCTAGGGACTTTACTTCGACAGGGTCACTGATCGAGCAGTACTTC. Protein product: CSARDFTSTGSLIEQYF. The chain joins TRBV20-1 to TRBJ2-7; 7 bases align to TRBD1. V lost 3 bases to trimming and J lost 6 bases; unmatched junction nucleotides: 20. Germline CDR1 reads DFQATT; CDR2 reads SNEGSKA (reference sequence). The CDR3 has 17 residues.